This TCR beta chain was sequenced during a study of CD8 T cells in ankylosing spondylitis. The sample holds a few counts of this clonotype. The antigen remains unidentified. Whole-study findings and limits: Reportedly, disease-linked clones are significantly enriched in ankylosing spondylitis patients' matched synovial fluid. Typical of ankylosing spondylitis blood, it appeared, was a TCR beta motif of roughly eight highly homologous variants. Disease-associated clonotypes exhibited CD8+ identity and were relatively infrequent in peripheral blood.

Quantitative molecular-barcoded 5'-RACE generated the TCR beta libraries. TCRdb used MiXCR to reprocess the 5' RACE reads, holding one entry per CDR3 protein. Of 350,000 to 550,000 distinct CDR3 sequences in the sample, roughly 27% were seen once. V was clipped by 6 bases and J by 1 base, with 12 bases between them. CDR3 size: 14 residues. The gene calls are TRBV12-3 or TRBV12-4 and TRBJ1-1; TRBD1 is a possible D gene (6 bases). The sample taken for sequencing was blood, either unsorted or a sorted T cell fraction (not recorded which). The source of this sequence is a male donor with ankylosing spondylitis. The CDR3 nucleotides read TGTGCCAGCAGGGGGGAAGGGGGGAACACTGAAGCTTTCTTT. Encoded protein: CASRGEGGNTEAFF.